This T cell receptor beta chain was sequenced for a study of CD8 T cells in ankylosing spondylitis. Study results and limitations: A motif of 7 to 9 highly homologous TCR beta variants was seen as apparently characteristic of ankylosing spondylitis blood.

This clonotype was seen many times. Its specificity is not known. J gave up 5 bases and V 5 bases, and 9 bases lay outside the gene matches. Germline values: CDR1 MDHEN, CDR2 SYDVKM. The CDR3 is 15 residues long. Molecular-barcoded quantitative 5'-RACE produced these TCR beta libraries. TCRdb analysed the 5' RACE reads with MiXCR anew, one entry per CDR3 protein. Of 200,000 to 250,000 distinct CDR3 sequences in the sample, over 9.5% were seen once. What was sequenced was blood, either unsorted or a sorted T cell fraction (not recorded which). The J gene is TRBJ2-4, the V gene TRBV28; 7 bases line up with TRBD2. The origin of this receptor is a male donor with ankylosing spondylitis or in good health (not recorded which). CDR3 coding DNA: TGTGCCAGCAGTAGACCCGGGACTACCCAAAACATTCAGTACTTC. Its protein is CASSRPGTTQNIQYF.